The source of this TCR beta chain is a study of CD8 T cell repertoires and HIV-1 epitope variants. Here immunoSEQ multiplex PCR was the method, and the copy in TCRdb shows in-frame clones only, minus some. The sample shows 4,000 to 6,000 clones, approximately 66% of them seen only once. A word on this clone: Its antigen remains unidentified.

The CDR3 has 14 amino acids. Germline values: CDR1 MGHRA, CDR2 YSYEKL. V lost 1 base and J 5 bases, leaving 10 bases between the germline ends. Sequencing used cultured CD8+ T cells derived from PBMCs. This TCR was sampled from a male donor with HIV. V and J are TRBV4-1 and TRBJ2-3; possibly TRBD1 for D (6 bases). CDR3 DNA sequence: TGCGCCAGCAGCCAAGCTACAGGGTTAGATACGCAGTATTTT. It codes for CASSQATGLDTQYF.